The TCR beta chain under discussion was sequenced for a study of blood T cell repertoires in COVID-19. Trimming at V came to 3 bases and at J to 1 base, leaving 8 bases not matched to a gene. Germline V gene sequence: CDR1 GTSNPN, CDR2 SVGIG (reference sequence). This CDR3 region has 15 residues. Sequencing used immunoSEQ multiplex PCR; TCRdb keeps in-frame clones, though not all of them. The table lists 120,000 or so clones, around 81% of them singletons. The source of this sequence is a woman between 45 and 60 years old with acute or convalescent COVID-19. The chain employs TRBV30 and TRBJ2-5; 7 positions match TRBD1. What was sequenced was peripheral blood. The DNA for the CDR3 is TGTGCCTGGAGGTTGACAGGGAGCCTCCAAGAGACCCAGTACTTC. Translating it yields CAWRLTGSLQETQYF.